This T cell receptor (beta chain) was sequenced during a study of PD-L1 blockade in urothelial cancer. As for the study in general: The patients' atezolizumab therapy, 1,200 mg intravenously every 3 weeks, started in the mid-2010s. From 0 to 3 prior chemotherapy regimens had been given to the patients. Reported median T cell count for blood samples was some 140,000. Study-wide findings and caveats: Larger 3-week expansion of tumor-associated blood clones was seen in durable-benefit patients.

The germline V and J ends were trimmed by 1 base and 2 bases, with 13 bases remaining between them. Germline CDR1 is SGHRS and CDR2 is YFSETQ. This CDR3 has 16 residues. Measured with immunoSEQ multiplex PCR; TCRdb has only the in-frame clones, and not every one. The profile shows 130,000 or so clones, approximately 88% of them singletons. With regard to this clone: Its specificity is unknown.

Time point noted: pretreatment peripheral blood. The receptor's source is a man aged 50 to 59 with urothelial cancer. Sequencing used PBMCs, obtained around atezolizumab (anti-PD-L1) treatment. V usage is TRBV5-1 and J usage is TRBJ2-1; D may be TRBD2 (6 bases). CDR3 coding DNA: TGCGCCAGCAGCTTGCAGGCTAGCGTACCCTACAATGAGCAGTTCTTC. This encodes CASSLQASVPYNEQFF.